The present T cell receptor beta chain was sequenced within a study of post-analysis software for immune sequencing data. As for the study in general: Disease courses included relapsing-remitting, secondary progressive and progressive-relapsing multiple sclerosis. Overall study findings and caveats: Four to six TRBV segments were more frequent in patients than controls; TRBV5-6, TRBV5-1 and TRBV20-1 belonged to this group.

Prepared libraries of TCR beta cDNA carried unique molecular identifiers. MiXCR, run by TCRdb on the PCR reads, gives a single entry per CDR3 protein. The sample consists of roughly 400,000 distinct CDR3 sequences, less than 40% of them appearing once. In the case of this clonotype: Its antigen is currently unknown.

CDR3 length: 17 residues. V dropped 1 base and J dropped 5; count of bases not matched to a gene: 13. Germline CDR1 is SGHAT and CDR2 is FQDESV (reference sequence). This chain links TRBV11-1 with TRBJ2-7; 8 bases line up with TRBD2. This sequence originates from a girl aged 2 to 9 with multiple sclerosis. The sequenced sample was blood. CDR3 DNA sequence: TGTGCCAGCAGCTTAGGCAGTCAGACGGGAGGGCTCGACGAGCAGTACTTC. Translated: CASSLGSQTGGLDEQYF.